This T cell receptor (beta chain) was captured in a study of blood T cells in healthy people across ages. Looked up from germline, CDR1 is DFQATT and CDR2 is SNEGSKA (reference sequence). This CDR3 has 14 amino acids. Trimming removed 0 bases at V and 6 bases at J, with 13 bases between. Only a few counts were recorded for this clonotype. The target antigen is unknown. A second about 7 to 12 cycle PCR used barcoded and J-beta primers. TCRdb ran MiXCR on the 5' RACE reads and lists one entry per CDR3 protein. Among over 1.5 million distinct CDR3 sequences listed, about 50% were seen once. Study-wide results and caveats: Per-million-T-cell TCR beta diversity fell roughly linearly with age.

The chain carries TRBV20-1 and TRBJ2-3; the D gene is possibly TRBD2 (6 bases). This clonotype was sampled from a woman aged 40 to 50 in good health. Sequencing used blood. CDR3 sequence (DNA): TGCAGTGCTAGAGATAGGACTACGGGGGATACGCAGTATTTT. It encodes CSARDRTTGDTQYF.